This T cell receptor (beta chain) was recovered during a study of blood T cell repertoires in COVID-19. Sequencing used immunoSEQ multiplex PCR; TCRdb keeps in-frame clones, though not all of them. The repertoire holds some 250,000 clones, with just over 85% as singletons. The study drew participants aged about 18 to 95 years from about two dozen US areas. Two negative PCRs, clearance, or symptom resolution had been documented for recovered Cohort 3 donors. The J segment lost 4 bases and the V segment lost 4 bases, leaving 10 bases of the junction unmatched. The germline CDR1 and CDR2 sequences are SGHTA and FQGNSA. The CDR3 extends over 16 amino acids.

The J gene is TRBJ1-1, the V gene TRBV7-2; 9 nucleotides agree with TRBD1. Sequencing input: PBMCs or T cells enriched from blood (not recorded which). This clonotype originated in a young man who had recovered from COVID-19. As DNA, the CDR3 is TGTGCCAGCAGCTATACAGGGGGCGGTTTGGGCACTGAAGCTTTCTTT. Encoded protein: CASSYTGGGLGTEAFF.